The next 6 T cell receptor beta chains were all read from a single sample in a study of T cells expressing NK-cell markers. TCRdb reprocessed the 5' RACE reads and keeps a single row for each CDR3 protein, giving no DNA. Its table records about 150,000 distinct CDR3 sequences. The sample consisted of blood T cells: a sorted CD56 or NKG2C T cell subset, CD4+ or CD8+ T cells, or bulk PBMC T cells (not recorded which). Receptors originate from a woman aged 45-65 years in good health.

The chain combines TRBV10-1 with TRBJ2-1; checking the TCRdb D call of TRBD2 is not possible without DNA. Germline lookup yields CDR1 WNHNN and CDR2 SYGVQD (reference sequence). CDR3 length: 15 amino acids. CDR3 residues: CASSDGLAGVNEQFF.

CDR3 amino acids: CASRESGGPGELFF. The chain recombines TRBV25-1 with TRBJ2-2; TCRdb returns TRBD1, unconfirmable since there is no DNA. Germline V gene lookup returns CDR1 MGHDK and CDR2 SYGVNS. The length of the CDR3 is 14 residues.

The J gene is TRBJ2-1, the V gene TRBV5-1; TCRdb calls TRBD2, which cannot be checked without DNA. The CDR3 is 16 residues long. Per the germline V gene, CDR1 is SGHRS and CDR2 is YFSETQ. The CDR3 is CASSLAFGTSYNEQFF. Drawing the rest from reference TRBV5-1 and TRBJ2-1, the complete variable domain is KAGVTQTPRYLIKTRGQQVTLSCSPISGHRSVSWYQQTPGQGLQFLFEYFSETQRNKGNFPGRFSGRQFSNSRSEMNVSTLELGDSALYLCASSLAFGTSYNEQFFGPGTRLTVL.

This sequence joins TRBV12-5 and TRBJ2-7. Germline values: CDR1 LGHNT, CDR2 FRNRAP. CDR3 length: 14 residues. Here the CDR3 reads CASGWGQGPYEQYF.

This chain uses TRBV21-1 with TRBJ1-5; without DNA, the TCRdb call of TRBD1 cannot be checked. TRBV21-1 constitutes a pseudogene. The CDR3 has 15 amino acids. CDR3 protein: CASSASGAGNQPQHF.

V and J are TRBV2 and TRBJ2-5; the TRBD2 assignment by TCRdb is unverifiable without DNA. Germline assignment: CDR1 SNHLY and CDR2 FYNNEI. The CDR3 has 17 residues. The chain's CDR3 is CASSYPEGGHPQETQYF.